This TCR beta chain is from a study of blood T cell repertoires in COVID-19. Study-level background: Whether acute or convalescent, the COVID-19 samples came from the United States, Italy and Spain. From T cells, B-cell-depleted T cells, or PBMCs came the material, which was cDNA or gDNA.

This clone was observed once. As processed by the authors: Counts of nucleated cells, estimated from reference gene primer amplification, were obtained. The assay was immunoSEQ multiplex PCR, and TCRdb's table has in-frame clones only and misses some. The D gene and trimming were derived from the DNA, and the V and J assignments and clone size from that table. The sample lists some 58,000 clones, approximately 90% seen once, with about 6% in the top ten. The TCR comes from a man aged 35 to 55 with acute or convalescent COVID-19. The sample taken for sequencing was peripheral blood.

DNA of the CDR3: TGTGCCAGCAGCCCACGGTCGGGACTAGCGGGAGGACGTACGCAGTATTTT. This codes for CASSPRSGLAGGRTQYF. The V and J genes are TRBV4-2 and TRBJ2-3; TRBD2 matches at 15 bases. J gave up 8 bases and V 4 bases, and 10 bases lay outside the gene matches. CDR1 LGHNA and CDR2 YNFKEQ come from the germline V gene. The CDR3 sequence is 17 residues long.